This entry lists 13 T cell receptor beta chains sequenced from one sample in a study of identifying expanded T cells in peripheral blood. Some clones are missing from TCRdb's copy, which holds only in-frame ones; the method was immunoSEQ multiplex PCR. The sample carries approximately 100,000 clones, roughly 89% recorded once. Sequencing was carried out using blood. These receptors were collected from a person between 18 and 75 years old in good health.

The chain links TRBV29-1 to TRBJ2-3, with TRBD2 matching over 9 bases. V dropped 3 bases and J dropped 5; count of bases not matched to a gene: 6. From germline, CDR1 is SQVTM and CDR2 ANQGSEA. The CDR3 has 14 amino acids. CDR3 DNA sequence: TGCAGCGTTGAGGCGGGGGGGCCTGGAGATACGCAGTATTTT. Its protein is CSVEAGGPGDTQYF.

There are a few counts of this clone. V gene TRBV4-1 combines with J gene TRBJ2-2; no clear D. Germline CDR1 reads MGHRA; CDR2 reads YSYEKL. The V and J ends lost 0 bases and 0 bases respectively, with 11 bases between them. There are 17 residues in the CDR3. CDR3 DNA: TGCGCCAGCAGCCAAGAATTTCCAGAAACGAACACCGGGGAGCTGTTTTTT. Translating gives CASSQEFPETNTGELFF.

Note on this clone: This same CDR3 is encoded by further DNA sequences in the sample. This rearrangement joins TRBV2 to TRBJ1-6; possible D gene TRBD1, 5 bases. This CDR3 region has 20 residues. Germline V gene data show CDR1 as SNHLY and CDR2 as FYNNEI. Trimming shortened V by 2 bases and J by 4 bases, and 24 bases separated the two germline ends. The CDR3 region has the DNA TGTGCCAGCAGTGAACGTCTCCCAGGGAGGGTGAACTCTTATAATTCACCCCTCCACTTT. It encodes CASSERLPGRVNSYNSPLHF.

V usage is TRBV11-2 and J usage is TRBJ1-6, with D uncertain. Germline lookup yields CDR1 SGHAT and CDR2 FQNNGV. The CDR3 extends over 13 amino acids. V was clipped by 5 bases and J by 11 bases, with 13 bases between them. The CDR3: CASSIQQTAPLHF. The CDR3 DNA is TGTGCCAGCAGCATACAACAGACGGCACCCCTCCACTTT.

The chain combines TRBV18 with TRBJ2-7; the D gene is possibly TRBD2 (5 bases). The germline CDR1 and CDR2 sequences are KGHSH and LQKENI. V was pared by 2 bases and J by 12 bases, with 17 bases between. The CDR3 contains 13 residues. The CDR3 is CASSPTRAGMGYF. The DNA of the CDR3 is TGTGCCAGCTCACCAACGAGGGCCGGGATGGGGTACTTC. Supplemented by reference TRBV18 and TRBJ2-7, the full variable domain reads NAGVMQNPRHLVRRRGQEARLRCSPMKGHSHVYWYRQLPEEGLKFMVYLQKENIIDESGMPKERFSAEFPKEGPSILRIQQVVRGDSAAYFCASSPTRAGMGYFGPGTRLTVT.

This clone was detected a few times. The V call is TRBV6-6, the J call TRBJ2-7; D gene unclear. V gave up 2 bases and J gave up 1 base, with 9 bases separating them. This CDR3 is 14 amino acids long. The V gene's germline CDR1 is MNHNY and CDR2 SVGAGI (reference sequence). Here the CDR3 DNA reads TGTGCCAGCAGTTACGAGGCCGCTTCCTACGAGCAGTACTTC. Residues: CASSYEAASYEQYF.

This clone has a handful of counts. CDR3 residues: CASLAAGGSGELFF. The CDR3 coding sequence is TGTGCCAGCTTGGCGGCGGGGGGGTCCGGGGAGCTGTTTTTT. The chain combines TRBV25-1 with TRBJ2-2, with 9 positions matching TRBD2. V dropped 8 bases and J dropped 6; count of bases not matched to a gene: 7. Germline V gene data show CDR1 as MGHDK and CDR2 as SYGVNS. This CDR3 is 14 amino acids long.

CDR3 sequence reads: CASSPFGTYYEQYF. The CDR3 region has the DNA TGTGCCAGCAGTCCTTTCGGGACTTACTACGAGCAGTACTTC. V is TRBV6-6 and J is TRBJ2-7, with D maybe TRBD2 (6 bases). The CDR3 totals 14 residues. CDR1 and CDR2 (germline): MNHNY, SVGAGI (reference sequence). The V end was cut by 5 bases, the J end by 3 bases, with 14 bases between.

V gene TRBV11-2 combines with J gene TRBJ2-7; no clear D gene. The CDR3 extends over 16 amino acids. V lost 2 bases, J lost 0 bases, and 14 bases lay in between. Germline CDR1 is SGHAT and CDR2 is FQNNGV. CDR3 protein: CASSLFPNTSSYEQYF. CDR3 nucleotide sequence: TGTGCCAGCAGCTTATTCCCAAACACGAGCTCCTACGAGCAGTACTTC.

The rearrangement uses TRBV28 and TRBJ1-3; D is possibly TRBD1 (5 bases). The CDR3 has 17 amino acids. The V end lost 1 base, the J end lost 2 bases, and 15 bases lay between the germline ends. Germline CDR1 and CDR2: MDHEN and SYDVKM. The CDR3 nucleotides are TGTGCCAGCAGTTTATCGACCGCCGTGGGGGCTGGAAACACCATATATTTT. Translation: CASSLSTAVGAGNTIYF.

J is TRBJ1-1 and V is TRBV28, with 7 bases identical to TRBD1. Germline CDR1 MDHEN, CDR2 SYDVKM. This CDR3 has 11 residues. J was trimmed by 6 bases and V by 7 bases; bases with no gene match: 2. The CDR3 is CASNRGSEAFF. CDR3 nucleotides: TGTGCCAGCAACAGGGGCTCTGAAGCTTTCTTT.

The gene calls are TRBV28 and TRBJ2-7; the D is unclear. Trimming shortened V by 6 bases and J by 3 bases, and 6 bases separated the two germline ends. This CDR3 comprises 11 residues. The germline gives CDR1 MDHEN, CDR2 SYDVKM. The CDR3 nucleotides are TGTGCCAGCAGCTCGGGCTACGAGCAGTACTTC. Translated: CASSSGYEQYF.

Comments on this clone: A read error may account for a junction end that differs from germline. This rearrangement joins TRBV28 to TRBJ2-7, with D unclear. The CDR3 runs to 9 residues. Germline V gives CDR1 MDHEN, CDR2 SYDVKM. CDR3 region: CASRGGWGF. In DNA, the CDR3 is TGTGCCAGCAGGGGCGGTTGGGGCTTC. Drawing the rest from reference TRBV28 and TRBJ2-7, the complete variable domain is DVKVTQSSRYLVKRTGEKVFLECVQDMDHENMFWYRQDPGLGLRLIYFSYDVKMKEKGDIPEGYSVSREKKERFSLILESASTNQTSMYLCASRGGWGFGPGTRLTVT.